This entry features one TCR beta chain sequence. This specimen comes from a study of OX40 agonist ivuxolimab in advanced cancers. The CDR3 has 15 residues. Trimming removed 5 bases from V and 7 bases from J; junction bases left unmatched: 8. CDR1 MNHEY and CDR2 SMNVEV come from the germline V gene (reference sequence). Assay used: immunoSEQ multiplex PCR; TCRdb lists only in-frame clones, some missing. The sample shows about 54,000 clones, around 93% of them seen only once. This clonotype originated in an adult with an advanced solid tumor such as melanoma, head and neck, liver or kidney cancer. The chain combines TRBV27 with TRBJ1-5; the match to TRBD1 covers 10 bases. The sample in question was CD4+ or CD8+ T cells sorted from blood, obtained in a trial of the OX40 agonist ivuxolimab. CDR3: CASSVGQGTGQPQHF. For the CDR3, the DNA is TGTGCCAGCAGTGTGGGACAGGGGACTGGACAGCCCCAGCATTTT.